Listed below are T cell receptor beta chains from one sample, sequenced in a study of CXCR3-negative and CXCR3-positive naive CD8 T cells. TCRdb re-called the 5' RACE reads and catalogs CDR3 proteins one per entry, DNA excluded. This listing includes 45,000 to 60,000 distinct CDR3 sequences. What was sequenced was memory CD8+ T cells from blood. Source of these receptors: a human donor in good health. Some clones in this sample may be carry-over from other donors' samples. The CDR3 runs from the conserved cysteine through the conserved F or W. A clone size is listed for some rows: how often the clone was seen (once, few, many), or a class if it is expanded.

j_call: TRBJ2-1; v_call: TRBV5-4; clone_size: -; cdr3_aa: CASSLADVVYNEQFF
j_call: TRBJ2-2; v_call: TRBV29-1; clone_size: medium-sized; cdr3_aa: CSVTGGSANTGELFF
j_call: TRBJ2-2; v_call: TRBV13; clone_size: -; cdr3_aa: CASSPRGLAGVTGELFF
j_call: TRBJ2-4; v_call: TRBV21-1; clone_size: -; cdr3_aa: CASSKPADRLAKNIQYF
j_call: TRBJ1-5; v_call: TRBV10-3; clone_size: -; cdr3_aa: CATSESLSNQPQHF
j_call: TRBJ2-7; v_call: TRBV15; clone_size: -; cdr3_aa: CATSQGPFYEQYF
j_call: TRBJ1-1; v_call: TRBV29-1; clone_size: -; cdr3_aa: CSVFPVGQGHLNTEAFF
j_call: TRBJ2-7; v_call: TRBV15; clone_size: -; cdr3_aa: CATSISGGSLYEQYF
j_call: TRBJ2-7; v_call: TRBV14; clone_size: -; cdr3_aa: CASSQFQGRYEQYF
j_call: TRBJ2-1; v_call: TRBV7-8; clone_size: -; cdr3_aa: CASSLDGDGPSWGEQFF
j_call: TRBJ2-1; v_call: TRBV18; clone_size: -; cdr3_aa: CASSPPTGGINEQFF
j_call: TRBJ2-1; v_call: TRBV11-2; clone_size: medium-sized; cdr3_aa: CASSPPGVGDEQFF
j_call: TRBJ2-2; v_call: TRBV12-5; clone_size: -; cdr3_aa: CASIGGYTGELFF
j_call: TRBJ2-2; v_call: TRBV4-3; clone_size: -; cdr3_aa: CASSQVGDTGELFF
j_call: TRBJ2-1; v_call: TRBV4-3; clone_size: -; cdr3_aa: CASSQDSYVDSYNEQFF
j_call: TRBJ2-1; v_call: TRBV20-1; clone_size: -; cdr3_aa: CSATESTRGRTYNEQFF
j_call: TRBJ2-3; v_call: TRBV5-5; clone_size: -; cdr3_aa: CASSHQGRGGTDTQYF
j_call: TRBJ1-2; v_call: TRBV12-3/TRBV12-4; clone_size: -; cdr3_aa: CASSLIPSYGYTF
j_call: TRBJ2-7; v_call: TRBV28; clone_size: -; cdr3_aa: CASSLRIEPYEQYF
j_call: TRBJ1-2; v_call: TRBV28; clone_size: -; cdr3_aa: CAISGEQGQSDYGYTF
j_call: TRBJ2-1; v_call: TRBV7-8; clone_size: -; cdr3_aa: CASSLIGTNLSPFF
j_call: TRBJ2-1; v_call: TRBV7-6; clone_size: -; cdr3_aa: CASSLAYPSGGDHEQFF
j_call: TRBJ1-2; v_call: TRBV29-1; clone_size: -; cdr3_aa: CSVEQQGARSGYTF
j_call: TRBJ2-1; v_call: TRBV12-5; clone_size: -; cdr3_aa: CASGSPLAGLVTSYNEQFF
j_call: TRBJ2-1; v_call: TRBV29-1; clone_size: -; cdr3_aa: CSVDGLEGVNNEQFF
j_call: TRBJ2-1; v_call: TRBV6-5; clone_size: -; cdr3_aa: CASSYSTELVGEQFF
j_call: TRBJ2-7; v_call: TRBV29-1; clone_size: -; cdr3_aa: CSGRDINYEQYF
j_call: TRBJ2-1; v_call: TRBV29-1; clone_size: -; cdr3_aa: CSVLRGGGNEQFF
j_call: TRBJ1-2; v_call: TRBV29-1; clone_size: -; cdr3_aa: CSGQGEYGYTF
j_call: TRBJ1-1; v_call: TRBV20-1; clone_size: -; cdr3_aa: CSARQGVMAEAFF
j_call: TRBJ1-2; v_call: TRBV7-8; clone_size: -; cdr3_aa: CASSSNNYGYTF
j_call: TRBJ2-7; v_call: TRBV7-3; clone_size: -; cdr3_aa: CASSPNGGEQYF
j_call: TRBJ1-3; v_call: TRBV6-5; clone_size: -; cdr3_aa: CASSYSRDTWDTIYF
j_call: TRBJ2-2; v_call: TRBV6-2/TRBV6-3; clone_size: -; cdr3_aa: CASSYRGRALPGELFF
j_call: TRBJ2-7; v_call: TRBV20-1; clone_size: -; cdr3_aa: CSAIWDSPNEQYF
j_call: TRBJ1-3; v_call: TRBV29-1; clone_size: -; cdr3_aa: CSVETGTSSGNTIYF
j_call: TRBJ1-2; v_call: TRBV7-9; clone_size: -; cdr3_aa: CASSKTPSSYGYTF